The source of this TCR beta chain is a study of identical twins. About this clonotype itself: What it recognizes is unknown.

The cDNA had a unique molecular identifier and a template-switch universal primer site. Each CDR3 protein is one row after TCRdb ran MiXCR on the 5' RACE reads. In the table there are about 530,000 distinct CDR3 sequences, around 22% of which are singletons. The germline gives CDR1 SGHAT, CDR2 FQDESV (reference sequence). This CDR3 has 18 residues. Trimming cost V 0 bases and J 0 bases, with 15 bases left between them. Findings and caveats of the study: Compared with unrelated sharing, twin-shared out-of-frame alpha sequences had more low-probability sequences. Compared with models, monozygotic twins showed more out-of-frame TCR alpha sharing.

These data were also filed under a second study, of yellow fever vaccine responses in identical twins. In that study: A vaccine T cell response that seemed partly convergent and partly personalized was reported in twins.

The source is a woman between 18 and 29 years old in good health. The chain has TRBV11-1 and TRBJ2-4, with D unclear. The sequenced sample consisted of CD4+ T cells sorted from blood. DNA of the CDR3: TGTGCCAGCAGCTTAGCGAGCACCGGTCTTACAGCCAAAAACATTCAGTACTTC. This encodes CASSLASTGLTAKNIQYF. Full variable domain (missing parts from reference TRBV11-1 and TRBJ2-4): EAEVAQSPRYKITEKSQAVAFWCDPISGHATLYWYRQILGQGPELLVQFQDESVVDDSQLPKDRFSAERLKGVDSTLKIQPAELGDSAMYLCASSLASTGLTAKNIQYFGAGTRLSVL.